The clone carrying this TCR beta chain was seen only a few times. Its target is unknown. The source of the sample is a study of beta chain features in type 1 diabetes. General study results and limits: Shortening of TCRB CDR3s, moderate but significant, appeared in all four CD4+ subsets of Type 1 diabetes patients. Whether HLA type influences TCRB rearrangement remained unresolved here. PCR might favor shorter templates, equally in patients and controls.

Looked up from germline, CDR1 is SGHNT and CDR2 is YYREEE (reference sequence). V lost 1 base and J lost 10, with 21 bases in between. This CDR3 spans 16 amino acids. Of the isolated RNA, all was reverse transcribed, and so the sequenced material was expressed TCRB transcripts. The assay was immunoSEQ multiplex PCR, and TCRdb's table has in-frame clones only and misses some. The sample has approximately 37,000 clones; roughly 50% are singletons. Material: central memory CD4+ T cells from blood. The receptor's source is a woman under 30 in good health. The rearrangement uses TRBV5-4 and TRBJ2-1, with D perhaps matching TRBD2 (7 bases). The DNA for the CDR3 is TGTGCCAGCAGCTTGCGGCTCTCTAGCGGCCAGGGGGAGCAGTTCTTC. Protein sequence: CASSLRLSSGQGEQFF.